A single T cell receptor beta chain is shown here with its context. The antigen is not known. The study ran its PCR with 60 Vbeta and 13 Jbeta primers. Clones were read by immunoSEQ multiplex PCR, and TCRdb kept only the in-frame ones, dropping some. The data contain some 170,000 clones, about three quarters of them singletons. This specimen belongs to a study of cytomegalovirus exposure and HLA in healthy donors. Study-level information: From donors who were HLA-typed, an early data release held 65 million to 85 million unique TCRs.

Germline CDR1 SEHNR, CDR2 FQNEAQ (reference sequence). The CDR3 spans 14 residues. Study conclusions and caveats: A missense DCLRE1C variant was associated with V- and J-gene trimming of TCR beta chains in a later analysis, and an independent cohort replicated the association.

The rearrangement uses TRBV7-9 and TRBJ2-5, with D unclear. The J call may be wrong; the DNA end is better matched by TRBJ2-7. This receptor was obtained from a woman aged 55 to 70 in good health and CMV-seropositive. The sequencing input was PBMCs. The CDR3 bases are TGTGCCAGCAGCTTAGCGGCGGTCTCCTACGAGCAGTACTTC. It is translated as CASSLAAVSYEQYF.